This TCR beta chain originates from a study of blood T cell repertoires in COVID-19. Study-wide context: COVID-19 samples from acute and convalescent phases originated in the United States, Italy and Spain.

Cohort placement rested on clinical history that participants reported themselves. Sequencing used immunoSEQ multiplex PCR; TCRdb keeps in-frame clones, though not all of them. The table shows about 230,000 clones, with roughly 86% occurring only once. The CDR3 sequence is 22 residues long. V lost 1 base to trimming and J lost 3 bases; unmatched junction nucleotides: 22. The germline gives CDR1 LGHDT, CDR2 YNNKEL (reference sequence). This chain uses TRBV3-1 (or the pseudogene TRBV3-2) with TRBJ2-7; 12 nucleotides line up with TRBD2. The origin of this receptor is a woman aged 25-40 years with acute COVID-19. Sequencing was done on a sample of PBMCs or T cells enriched from blood (not recorded which). The CDR3 DNA reads as TGTGCCAGCAGCCAAGGAAGTTCAGGACTGATACAGACTAGCGGGGGCGACTACGAGCAGTACTTC. It encodes CASSQGSSGLIQTSGGDYEQYF.